This is a list of T cell receptor beta chains from one sample in a study of cytomegalovirus exposure and HLA in healthy donors. Measured with immunoSEQ multiplex PCR; TCRdb has only the in-frame clones, and not every one. The data show 100,000 to 150,000 clones, with 82% seen just once and 2.7% held by the top ten. The sample comprised PBMCs. The receptors originated from a boy between 2 and 15 years old in good health and CMV-seronegative. Both conserved end residues are part of each CDR3. The D gene is left open where the match is weak. Expanded clones get a size class; other rows say once, few or many, or leave the size out.

v_gene: TRBV27; abundance: NA; d_gene: NA; len: 12; j_gene: TRBJ1-2; CDR3aa: CASKGGNYGYTF; CDR3nt: TGTGCCAGCAAAGGCGGTAACTATGGCTACACCTTC
v_gene: TRBV7-9; abundance: few; d_gene: NA; len: 13; j_gene: TRBJ2-7; CDR3aa: CASSLGPGGEQYF; CDR3nt: TGTGCCAGCAGCTTAGGTCCCGGGGGCGAGCAGTACTTC
v_gene: TRBV7-2; abundance: NA; d_gene: TRBD1; len: 14; j_gene: TRBJ1-5; CDR3aa: CASSFRQGNQPQHF; CDR3nt: TGTGCCAGCAGCTTCCGACAGGGTAATCAGCCCCAGCATTTT
v_gene: TRBV5-5; abundance: NA; d_gene: NA; len: 15; j_gene: TRBJ1-2; CDR3aa: CASSQPRTDLRGYTF; CDR3nt: TGTGCCAGCAGCCAGCCCCGGACAGACCTTCGAGGCTACACCTTC
v_gene: TRBV4-1; abundance: NA; d_gene: TRBD1; len: 14; j_gene: TRBJ1-5; CDR3aa: CASSQKTGGQPQHF; CDR3nt: TGCGCCAGCAGCCAGAAGACAGGGGGTCAGCCCCAGCATTTT
v_gene: TRBV28; abundance: NA; d_gene: NA; len: 15; j_gene: TRBJ2-3; CDR3aa: CASSYRDWLRPTQYF; CDR3nt: TGTGCCAGCAGCTACCGGGACTGGTTACGGCCGACGCAGTATTTT
v_gene: TRBV6-5; abundance: NA; d_gene: TRBD1; len: 15; j_gene: TRBJ2-1; CDR3aa: CASSYGTRGLNEQFF; CDR3nt: TGTGCCAGCAGTTACGGGACAAGGGGGCTCAATGAGCAGTTCTTC
v_gene: TRBV5-1; abundance: NA; d_gene: TRBD1; len: 19; j_gene: TRBJ2-2; CDR3aa: CASSYTSGQGVSSTGELFF; CDR3nt: TGCGCCAGCAGCTATACGAGCGGACAGGGTGTTTCTAGCACCGGGGAGCTGTTTTTT
v_gene: TRBV12-5; abundance: NA; d_gene: TRBD1; len: 16; j_gene: TRBJ2-1; CDR3aa: CASGFQLGTGTNEQFF; CDR3nt: TGTGCTAGTGGTTTCCAACTCGGGACAGGGACGAATGAGCAGTTCTTC
v_gene: TRBV5-1; abundance: NA; d_gene: NA; len: 18; j_gene: TRBJ2-6; CDR3aa: CASSLAGGLGSGANVLTF; CDR3nt: TGCGCCAGCAGCTTGGCAGGGGGACTTGGGTCTGGGGCCAACGTCCTGACTTTC
v_gene: TRBV4-2; abundance: NA; d_gene: NA; len: 16; j_gene: TRBJ1-4; CDR3aa: CASSQGLGGEPEKLFF; CDR3nt: TGTGCCAGCAGCCAGGGCTTGGGGGGAGAACCTGAAAAACTGTTTTTT
v_gene: TRBV7-9; abundance: NA; d_gene: TRBD2; len: 16; j_gene: TRBJ2-3; CDR3aa: CSSSLSRGDLTDTQYF; CDR3nt: TGTTCCAGCAGCCTGAGTCGGGGGGATCTGACAGATACGCAGTATTTT
v_gene: TRBV9; abundance: NA; d_gene: NA; len: 14; j_gene: TRBJ1-2; CDR3aa: CASSVAATDYGYTF; CDR3nt: TGTGCCAGCAGCGTAGCTGCTACTGACTATGGCTACACCTTC
v_gene: TRBV10-3; abundance: NA; d_gene: NA; len: 15; j_gene: TRBJ1-2; CDR3aa: CAISDSDKRNYGYTF; CDR3nt: TGTGCCATCAGCGATTCGGACAAGCGTAACTATGGCTACACCTTC
v_gene: TRBV6-6; abundance: NA; d_gene: TRBD2; len: 16; j_gene: TRBJ2-3; CDR3aa: CASRFTLAGREDTQYF; CDR3nt: TGTGCCAGCAGGTTTACACTAGCGGGGAGGGAGGATACGCAGTATTTT
v_gene: TRBV7-9; abundance: NA; d_gene: NA; len: 16; j_gene: TRBJ1-4; CDR3aa: CASSLTVWATNEKLFF; CDR3nt: TGTGCCAGCAGCTTGACAGTCTGGGCAACTAATGAAAAACTGTTTTTT
v_gene: TRBV4-3; abundance: NA; d_gene: NA; len: 16; j_gene: TRBJ1-1; CDR3aa: CASSQGSGFGGTEAFF; CDR3nt: TGCGCCAGCAGCCAAGGCTCGGGCTTCGGGGGCACTGAAGCTTTCTTT
v_gene: TRBV27; abundance: few; d_gene: TRBD2; len: 17; j_gene: TRBJ2-3; CDR3aa: CASSLISQSGVTDTQYF; CDR3nt: TGTGCCAGCAGTCTCATTTCCCAAAGCGGGGTCACAGATACGCAGTATTTT
v_gene: TRBV7-3; abundance: NA; d_gene: TRBD2; len: 15; j_gene: TRBJ2-5; CDR3aa: CASSPGGPRQETQYF; CDR3nt: TGTGCCAGCAGCCCGGGGGGACCCCGCCAGGAGACCCAGTACTTC
v_gene: TRBV7-6; abundance: NA; d_gene: NA; len: 14; j_gene: TRBJ2-7; CDR3aa: CASSFSGPTYEQYF; CDR3nt: TGTGCCAGCAGCTTTAGTGGTCCTACCTACGAGCAGTACTTC
v_gene: TRBV2; abundance: NA; d_gene: TRBD1; len: 14; j_gene: TRBJ2-3; CDR3aa: CASTGTVGTDTQYF; CDR3nt: TGTGCCAGTACCGGGACAGTGGGTACGGATACGCAGTATTTT
v_gene: TRBV9; abundance: once; d_gene: TRBD1; len: 15; j_gene: TRBJ1-2; CDR3aa: CASSVVADRAYGYTF; CDR3nt: TGTGCCAGCAGCGTAGTGGCGGACAGGGCGTATGGCTACACCTTC
v_gene: TRBV10-3; abundance: NA; d_gene: NA; len: 15; j_gene: TRBJ2-7; CDR3aa: CAISESRGLSYEQYF; CDR3nt: TGTGCCATCAGTGAGTCCCGAGGGCTCTCCTACGAGCAGTACTTC
v_gene: TRBV18; abundance: NA; d_gene: NA; len: 13; j_gene: TRBJ1-1; CDR3aa: CASSPQRDTEAFF; CDR3nt: TGTGCCAGCTCACCACAGAGGGACACTGAAGCTTTCTTT
v_gene: TRBV5-8; abundance: NA; d_gene: NA; len: 15; j_gene: TRBJ2-7; CDR3aa: CASSFYGAGTYEQYF; CDR3nt: TGTGCCAGCAGCTTTTATGGGGCCGGAACCTACGAGCAGTACTTC
v_gene: TRBV5-6; abundance: NA; d_gene: TRBD2; len: 16; j_gene: TRBJ2-1; CDR3aa: CASSLLGLAVNNEQFF; CDR3nt: TGTGCCAGCAGCTTGCTGGGACTAGCGGTCAACAATGAGCAGTTCTTC
v_gene: TRBV5-1; abundance: NA; d_gene: NA; len: 14; j_gene: TRBJ2-1; CDR3aa: CASSLGQVENEQFF; CDR3nt: TGCGCCAGCAGCTTGGGACAGGTGGAAAATGAGCAGTTCTTC
v_gene: TRBV6-1; abundance: NA; d_gene: NA; len: 13; j_gene: TRBJ1-1; CDR3aa: CASSGQLNTEAFF; CDR3nt: TGTGCCAGCAGTGGGCAGTTAAACACTGAAGCTTTCTTT
v_gene: TRBV25-1; abundance: few; d_gene: NA; len: 14; j_gene: TRBJ2-3; CDR3aa: CASSQGTGSDTQYF; CDR3nt: TGTGCCAGCAGCCAGGGGACGGGTTCAGATACGCAGTATTTT
v_gene: TRBV30; abundance: NA; d_gene: NA; len: 12; j_gene: TRBJ1-1; CDR3aa: CAWSVQGPGAFF; CDR3nt: TGTGCCTGGAGTGTACAAGGGCCAGGGGCTTTCTTT
v_gene: TRBV27; abundance: NA; d_gene: TRBD1; len: 13; j_gene: TRBJ1-2; CDR3aa: CASSFRGHDGYTF; CDR3nt: TGTGCCAGCAGTTTTAGGGGGCACGATGGCTACACCTTC
v_gene: TRBV10-2; abundance: NA; d_gene: NA; len: 15; j_gene: TRBJ1-5; CDR3aa: CASSEGGGGNQPQHF; CDR3nt: TGCGCCAGCAGTGAGGGAGGGGGGGGCAATCAGCCCCAGCATTTT
v_gene: TRBV2; abundance: NA; d_gene: NA; len: 14; j_gene: TRBJ2-2; CDR3aa: CASRRGENTGELFF; CDR3nt: TGTGCCAGCCGGCGCGGGGAGAACACCGGGGAGCTGTTTTTT
v_gene: TRBV4-2; abundance: NA; d_gene: NA; len: 14; j_gene: TRBJ1-1; CDR3aa: CASSQVAGETEAFF; CDR3nt: TGTGCCAGCAGCCAAGTAGCAGGGGAAACTGAAGCTTTCTTT
v_gene: TRBV6-6; abundance: once; d_gene: TRBD1; len: 14; j_gene: TRBJ2-7; CDR3aa: CASSPGTGVVEQYF; CDR3nt: TGTGCCAGCAGCCCCGGGACAGGGGTTGTCGAGCAGTACTTC
v_gene: TRBV9; abundance: NA; d_gene: NA; len: 10; j_gene: TRBJ1-1; CDR3aa: CASSVDLRDF; CDR3nt: TGTGCCAGCAGCGTAGATCTGAGGGACTTT
v_gene: TRBV7-9; abundance: NA; d_gene: NA; len: 14; j_gene: TRBJ2-5; CDR3aa: CASSLVSGGETQYF; CDR3nt: TGTGCCAGCAGCTTAGTCTCAGGGGGGGAGACCCAGTACTTC
v_gene: TRBV11-3; abundance: once; d_gene: TRBD1; len: 18; j_gene: TRBJ2-2; CDR3aa: CASSSTPGQASNTGELFF; CDR3nt: TGTGCCAGCAGCTCAACCCCGGGACAGGCGTCGAACACCGGGGAGCTGTTTTTT
v_gene: TRBV7-9; abundance: NA; d_gene: NA; len: 16; j_gene: TRBJ1-1; CDR3aa: CSSSLQRFQGNTEAFF; CDR3nt: TGTTCCAGCAGCCTGCAGCGTTTCCAGGGTAACACTGAAGCTTTCTTT
v_gene: TRBV30; abundance: few; d_gene: TRBD2; len: 15; j_gene: TRBJ2-2; CDR3aa: CAWSTSGRDTGELFF; CDR3nt: TGTGCCTGGAGTACTAGCGGGAGGGACACCGGGGAGCTGTTTTTT
v_gene: TRBV4-1; abundance: once; d_gene: NA; len: 13; j_gene: TRBJ1-1; CDR3aa: CASSPRENTEAFF; CDR3nt: TGCGCCAGCAGTCCCCGGGAGAACACTGAAGCTTTCTTT
v_gene: TRBV29-1; abundance: NA; d_gene: NA; len: 14; j_gene: TRBJ1-1; CDR3aa: CSVEGGWGNTEAFF; CDR3nt: TGCAGCGTTGAAGGCGGGTGGGGGAACACTGAAGCTTTCTTT
v_gene: TRBV7-8; abundance: NA; d_gene: NA; len: 15; j_gene: TRBJ1-4; CDR3aa: CASSLRAGRTEKLFF; CDR3nt: TGTGCCAGCAGCTTAAGAGCGGGCCGTACAGAAAAACTGTTTTTT
v_gene: TRBV7-9; abundance: NA; d_gene: NA; len: 14; j_gene: TRBJ1-2; CDR3aa: CASSPRRREGGYTF; CDR3nt: TGTGCCAGCAGCCCTCGACGGAGGGAGGGAGGCTACACCTTC
v_gene: TRBV7-9; abundance: few; d_gene: TRBD1; len: 13; j_gene: TRBJ1-1; CDR3aa: CASSFGTDTEAFF; CDR3nt: TGTGCCAGCAGTTTCGGGACAGACACTGAAGCTTTCTTT
v_gene: TRBV4-1; abundance: NA; d_gene: NA; len: 15; j_gene: TRBJ2-7; CDR3aa: CASSQALGGAYEQYF; CDR3nt: TGCGCCAGCAGCCAAGCCCTAGGCGGTGCCTACGAGCAGTACTTC